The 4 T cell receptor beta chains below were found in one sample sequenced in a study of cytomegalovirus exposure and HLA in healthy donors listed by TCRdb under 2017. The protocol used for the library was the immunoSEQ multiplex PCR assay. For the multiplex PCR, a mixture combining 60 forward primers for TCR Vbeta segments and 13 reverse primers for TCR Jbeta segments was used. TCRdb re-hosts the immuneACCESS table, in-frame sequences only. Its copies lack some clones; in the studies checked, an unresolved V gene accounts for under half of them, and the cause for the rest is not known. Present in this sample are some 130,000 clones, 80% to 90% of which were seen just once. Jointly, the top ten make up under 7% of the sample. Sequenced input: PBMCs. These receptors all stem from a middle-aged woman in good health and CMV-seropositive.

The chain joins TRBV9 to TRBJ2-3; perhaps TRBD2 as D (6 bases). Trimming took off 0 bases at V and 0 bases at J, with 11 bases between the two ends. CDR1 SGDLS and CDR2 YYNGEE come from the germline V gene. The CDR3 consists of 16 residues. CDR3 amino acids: CASSVAVGTSTDTQYF. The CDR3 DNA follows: TGTGCCAGCAGCGTAGCCGTGGGGACTAGCACAGATACGCAGTATTTT.

CDR3 sequence reads: CASSPRQVGTNEQFF. The CDR3 DNA is TGTGCCAGCTCACCCAGACAGGTGGGGACCAATGAGCAGTTCTTC. J is TRBJ2-1 and V is TRBV18; possible D gene TRBD1, 6 bases. CDR1 KGHSH and CDR2 LQKENI come from the germline V gene. This CDR3 has 15 residues. Trimming shortened V by 3 bases and J by 6 bases, and 15 bases separated the two germline ends.

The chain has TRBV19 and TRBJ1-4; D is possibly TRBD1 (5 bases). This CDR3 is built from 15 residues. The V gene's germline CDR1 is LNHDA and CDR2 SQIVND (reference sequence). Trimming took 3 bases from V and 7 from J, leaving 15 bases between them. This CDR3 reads CASSIGQGPGEKLFF. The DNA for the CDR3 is TGTGCCAGTAGTATTGGTCAGGGCCCTGGTGAAAAACTGTTTTTT.

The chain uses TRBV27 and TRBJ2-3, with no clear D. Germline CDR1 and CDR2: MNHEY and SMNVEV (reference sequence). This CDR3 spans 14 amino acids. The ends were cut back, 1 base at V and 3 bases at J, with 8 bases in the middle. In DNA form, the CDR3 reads TGTGCCAGCAGTTTATTATCTCAGACAGATACGCAGTATTTT. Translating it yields CASSLLSQTDTQYF.